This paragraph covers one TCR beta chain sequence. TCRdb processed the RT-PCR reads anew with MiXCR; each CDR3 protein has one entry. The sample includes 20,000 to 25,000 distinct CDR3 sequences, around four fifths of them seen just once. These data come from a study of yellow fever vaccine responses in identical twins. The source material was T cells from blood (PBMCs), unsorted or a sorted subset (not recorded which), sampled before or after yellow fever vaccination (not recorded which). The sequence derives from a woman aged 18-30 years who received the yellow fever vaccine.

The CDR3 sequence is CASSRGAEQYF. CDR3 DNA: TGTGCCAGCTCACGAGGGGCCGAGCAGTACTTC. The chain joins TRBV18 to TRBJ2-7; D may correspond to TRBD1 or TRBD2 (5 bases each). Trimming stripped 4 bases from V and 6 bases from J, with 7 bases between. The CDR3 loop spans 11 amino acids. The germline CDR1 and CDR2 sequences are KGHSH and LQKENI.